The source of this T cell receptor beta chain is a study of T cell responses to AZD1222 COVID-19 vaccine. Worth noting for this clone: Its antigen is undetermined.

The method was immunoSEQ multiplex PCR; TCRdb's version includes in-frame clones alone and lacks a portion of them. There are 45,000 to 55,000 clones in the sample; about 88% occur only once, and about a tenth lies in the top ten. General observations from the study: Donors were chiefly white British, with a greater number of females, and clonal diversity was perhaps underestimated.

The J segment lost 4 bases and the V segment lost 7 bases, leaving 5 bases of the junction unmatched. CDR1 and CDR2 from the germline V gene are SGDLS and YYNGEE. The CDR3 totals 14 residues. The chain employs TRBV9 and TRBJ1-4; 9 bases match TRBD1. The clonotype originates from an adult in good health. This specimen consisted of peripheral blood, obtained on day 0 of AZD1222 vaccination. CDR3: CASGRTGVNEKLFF. CDR3 sequence (DNA): TGTGCCAGCGGACGGACAGGGGTTAATGAAAAACTGTTTTTT.